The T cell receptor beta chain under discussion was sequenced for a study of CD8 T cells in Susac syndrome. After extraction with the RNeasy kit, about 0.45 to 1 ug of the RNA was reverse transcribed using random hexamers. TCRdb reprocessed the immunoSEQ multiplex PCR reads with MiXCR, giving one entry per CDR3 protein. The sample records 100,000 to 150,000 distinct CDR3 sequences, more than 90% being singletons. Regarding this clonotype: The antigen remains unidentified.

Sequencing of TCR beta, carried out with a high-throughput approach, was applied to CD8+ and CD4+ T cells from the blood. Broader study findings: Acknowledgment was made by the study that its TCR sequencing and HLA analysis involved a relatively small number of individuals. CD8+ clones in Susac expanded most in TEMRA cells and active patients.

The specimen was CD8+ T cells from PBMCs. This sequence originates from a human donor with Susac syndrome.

CDR3 bases: TGTGCCAGTACCTCCCTGACAGGCCCCACGGGGGCTTTCTTT. This codes for CASTSLTGPTGAFF. This chain links TRBV19 with TRBJ1-1; possibly TRBD1 for D (6 bases). CDR1 is LNHDA and CDR2 is SQIVND in the germline V gene (reference sequence). The CDR3 spans 14 residues. V was clipped by 7 bases and J by 11 bases, with 23 bases between them.